The text below deals with one TCR beta chain. Libraries were prepared by immunoSEQ multiplex PCR; TCRdb keeps only in-frame clonotypes and omits some of them. This sample has hundreds of thousands of clones, with approximately 95% found just once. The CDR3 is 14 residues long. Germline V gene sequence: CDR1 LGHNA, CDR2 YSLEER. The V gene lost 0 bases and the J gene lost 1 base, with 6 bases spanning the gap. This entry is derived from a study of shared T cell receptors in the human thymus. Sequencing was done on a sample of thymocytes. This TCR derives from a human donor. This rearrangement joins TRBV4-3 to TRBJ1-1, with D unresolved. Here the CDR3 DNA reads TGCGCCAGCAGCCAAGAGCCCAGGAACACTGAAGCTTTCTTT. This sequence encodes CASSQEPRNTEAFF.